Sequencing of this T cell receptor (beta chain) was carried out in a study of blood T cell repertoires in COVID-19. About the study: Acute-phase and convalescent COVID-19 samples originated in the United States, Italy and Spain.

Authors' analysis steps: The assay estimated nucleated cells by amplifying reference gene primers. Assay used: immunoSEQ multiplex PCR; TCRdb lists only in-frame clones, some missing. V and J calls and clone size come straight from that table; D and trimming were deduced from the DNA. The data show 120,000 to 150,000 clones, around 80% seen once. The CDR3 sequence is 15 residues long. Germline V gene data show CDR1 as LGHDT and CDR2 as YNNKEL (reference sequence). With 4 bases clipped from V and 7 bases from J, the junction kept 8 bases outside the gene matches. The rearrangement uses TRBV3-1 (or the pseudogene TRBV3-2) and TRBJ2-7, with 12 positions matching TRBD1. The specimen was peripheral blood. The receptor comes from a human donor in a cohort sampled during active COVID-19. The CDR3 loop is CASSPWDRGLGEQYF. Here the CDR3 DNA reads TGTGCCAGCAGCCCCTGGGACAGGGGGCTCGGGGAGCAGTACTTC.